Listed below are T cell receptor beta chains from one sample, sequenced in a study of control samples from healthy donors and cancer patients. TCRdb keeps only in-frame clones here, not all; method: immunoSEQ multiplex PCR. This sample has over 70,000 clones, with about 89% found just once. The specimen was PBMCs. These receptors all come from a woman in her fifties or sixties with colorectal cancer. Both conserved end residues are part of each CDR3. The D gene is left open where the match is weak. Clone sizes are given selectively: once, few, many, or a class where the clone is expanded.

>.|TRBJ1-1|TRBV15|once
CATSRDLGKGGAFF
TGTGCCACCAGCAGAGATCTCGGGAAGGGAGGAGCTTTCTTT
>TRBD2|TRBJ2-1|TRBV2|.
CARSGAPSNEQFF
TGTGCCAGAAGCGGGGCCCCAAGTAATGAGCAGTTCTTC
>.|TRBJ1-2|TRBV2|few
CASTERLGLGSPTGYTF
TGTGCCAGCACCGAAAGGTTGGGACTGGGGTCTCCGACTGGCTACACCTTC
>.|TRBJ2-5|TRBV13|.
CASSLGQETQYF
TGTGCCAGCAGCTTGGGACAAGAGACCCAGTACTTC
>TRBD2|TRBJ2-1|TRBV30|.
CAWSGIAGAGGEQFF
TGTGCCTGGAGTGGCATAGCGGGGGCCGGAGGTGAGCAGTTCTTC
>.|TRBJ1-5|TRBV2|.
CASSPDGTSNLQPQHF
TGTGCCAGCAGTCCCGATGGGACAAGCAACCTTCAGCCCCAGCATTTT
>.|TRBJ2-3|TRBV5-1|.
CASSLGRGPDTQYF
TGCGCCAGCAGCTTGGGACGGGGGCCAGATACGCAGTATTTT
>TRBD1|TRBJ2-2|TRBV6-6|.
CASSYGTGVGELFF
TGTGCCAGCAGTTACGGTACAGGGGTCGGGGAGCTGTTTTTT
>.|TRBJ2-5|TRBV12-5|.
CASVRGAGETQYF
TGTGCTAGTGTACGGGGGGCTGGGGAGACCCAGTACTTC
>.|TRBJ1-3|TRBV18|.
CASSPPSEGNTIYF
TGTGCCAGCTCACCACCATCCGAGGGAAACACCATATATTTT
>.|TRBJ2-3|TRBV3-1/TRBV3-2|.
CASSRGSAMSTDTQYF
TGTGCCAGCAGCCGGGGGAGCGCTATGAGCACAGATACGCAGTATTTT
>.|TRBJ2-3|TRBV5-8|.
CASSYQTGEGTDTQYF
TGTGCCAGCAGCTACCAGACAGGGGAGGGTACAGATACGCAGTATTTT
>.|TRBJ1-2|TRBV12-3/TRBV12-4|.
CASSRGGRGYTF
TGTGCCAGCTCCCGGGGGGGTCGTGGCTACACCTTC
>.|TRBJ2-4|TRBV30|.
CAWSGPTLLAKNIQYF
TGTGCCTGGAGTGGGCCGACCCTTTTAGCCAAAAACATTCAGTACTTC
>.|TRBJ2-5|TRBV6-2/TRBV6-3|.
CASSFGGQETQYF
TGTGCCAGCAGTTTTGGGGGGCAAGAGACCCAGTACTTC
>.|TRBJ1-2|TRBV6-5|once
CASSRYSYDYGYTF
TGTGCCAGCAGTAGATACTCCTACGACTATGGCTACACCTTC
>.|TRBJ1-5|TRBV5-5|.
CASSAEQGEEGNQPQHF
TGTGCCAGCAGCGCGGAACAGGGTGAAGAGGGCAATCAGCCCCAGCATTTT